Listed here are 25 T cell receptor beta chains from one sample, sequenced in a study of T cells in Graves' hyperthyroidism and ophthalmopathy. TCR beta CDR3 regions were amplified from RNA transcripts. HTBI primers were used for first-round RT-PCR of the TCR CDR3. In TCRdb, the multiplex PCR reads were re-called with MiXCR into one record per CDR3 protein. Among 550,000 to 800,000 distinct CDR3 sequences listed, roughly 17% were seen once. Sequencing was carried out using blood. Receptor source: a man aged 50 or older with Graves' hyperthyroidism.

This clonotype was counted ten times or more. The V gene is TRBV27, the J gene TRBJ2-1, with 13 positions matching TRBD2. CDR3 length equals 15 residues. J was trimmed by 8 bases and V by 4 bases; bases with no gene match: 5. In germline, CDR1 is MNHEY, CDR2 SMNVEV (reference sequence). For the CDR3, the DNA is TGTGCCAGCAGTTGGGGGACTAGCGGGATCGATGAGCAGTTCTTC. As protein: CASSWGTSGIDEQFF.

The CDR3 region has the DNA TGTGCCACCAGTGTCCTCGGGACAGGGGGCGCGGGCACAGATACGCAGTATTTT. It codes for CATSVLGTGGAGTDTQYF. The chain carries TRBV24-1 and TRBJ2-3; 12 bases agree with TRBD1. V shed 5 bases and J 1 base; nucleotides not matched to a gene: 9. The CDR3 covers 18 residues. Per the germline V gene, CDR1 is KGHDR and CDR2 is SFDVKD.

This chain connects TRBV6-5 to TRBJ2-1; weak D call: TRBD1 (6 bases). This CDR3 is 14 amino acids long. Germline assignment: CDR1 MNHEY and CDR2 SVGAGI. V was trimmed by 0 bases and J by 7 bases, leaving 10 bases between them. CDR3 protein: CASSYSPGENEQFF. DNA for the CDR3: TGTGCCAGCAGTTACTCACCAGGGGAAAATGAGCAGTTCTTC.

The chain links TRBV7-2 to TRBJ1-4; a weak D match, TRBD1 (6 bases). This CDR3 is built from 14 residues. V was clipped by 1 base and J by 7 bases, with 10 bases between them. Germline V lookup: CDR1 SGHTA, CDR2 FQGNSA. The CDR3 DNA sequence: TGTGCCAGCAGCTTAGTTAGGGGGTCTGAAAAACTGTTTTTT. Amino acid sequence: CASSLVRGSEKLFF.

This clonotype was observed at least ten times. The J gene is TRBJ2-5, the V gene TRBV11-2; D perhaps matches TRBD2 (5 bases). V was clipped by 5 bases and J by 5 bases, with 18 bases between them. Germline-derived CDR1 and CDR2 are SGHAT and FQNNGV. There are 15 residues in the CDR3. The DNA for the CDR3 is TGTGCCAGCAGCCCAGAAGCGGTTTCGGGGGAGACCCAGTACTTC. This codes for CASSPEAVSGETQYF.

This sequence joins TRBV19 and TRBJ1-1; D uncertain. Germline V gene lookup returns CDR1 LNHDA and CDR2 SQIVND (reference sequence). Trimming cost V 1 base and J 0 bases, with 9 bases left between them. The CDR3 has 15 residues. The CDR3 DNA follows: TGTGCCAGTAGTATAGTTGGAGAAATGAACACTGAAGCTTTCTTT. Translation: CASSIVGEMNTEAFF.

The V and J genes are TRBV6-2 or TRBV6-3 and TRBJ1-6, with D maybe TRBD1 (5 bases). The V and J ends lost 6 bases and 7 bases respectively, with 13 bases between them. CDR3 length: 14 residues. CDR1 MNHEY and CDR2 SVGEGT come from the germline V gene. The CDR3 here is CASRPRDGNSPLHF. The CDR3 DNA follows: TGTGCCAGCAGACCTCGGGACGGAAATTCACCCCTCCACTTT.

The CDR3 sequence: CASSQDRGLPYEQYF. As DNA, the CDR3 is TGTGCCAGCAGCCAGGACAGGGGGCTACCCTACGAGCAGTACTTC. This sequence joins TRBV7-3 and TRBJ2-7; TRBD1 agrees at 11 bases. Germline CDR1 reads SGHTA; CDR2 reads FQGTGA. The CDR3 loop spans 15 amino acids. V was clipped by 5 bases and J by 2 bases; unmatched bases: 5. The complete variable domain, with remaining parts taken from reference TRBV7-3 and TRBJ2-7, reads GAGVSQTPSNKVTEKGKYVELRCDPISGHTALYWYRQSLGQGPEFLIYFQGTGAADDSGLPNDRFFAVRPEGSVSTLKIQRTERGDSAVYLCASSQDRGLPYEQYFGPGTRLTVT.

This clonotype was recorded many times. The chain recombines TRBV7-6 with TRBJ2-5; the D gene is possibly TRBD2 (5 bases). Trimming removed 1 base at V and 2 bases at J, with 8 bases between. CDR3 size: 14 residues. CDR1 SGHVS and CDR2 FNYEAQ come from the germline V gene. The DNA of the CDR3 is TGTGCCAGCAGCTTAGACGCGGGTCAAGAGACCCAGTACTTC. Translation gives CASSLDAGQETQYF.

This clonotype was counted at least ten times. The chain joins TRBV7-8 to TRBJ1-2; D is ambiguous. In germline, CDR1 is SGHVS, CDR2 FQNEAQ. V was clipped by 4 bases and J by 7 bases, with 10 bases between them. The CDR3 is made up of 12 amino acids. The CDR3 loop is CASSSMTSGYTF. The CDR3 DNA reads as TGTGCCAGCAGCTCCATGACCAGTGGCTACACCTTC.

CDR3 region: CSASGSQGTGELFF. CDR3 nucleotide sequence: TGCAGTGCAAGCGGGTCCCAAGGCACCGGGGAGCTGTTTTTT. This chain connects TRBV20-1 to TRBJ2-2, with D possibly TRBD2 on 6 matching bases. Germline V lookup: CDR1 DFQATT, CDR2 SNEGSKA (reference sequence). Trimming shortened V by 6 bases and J by 4 bases, and 15 bases separated the two germline ends. The CDR3 sequence is 14 residues long.

The J gene is TRBJ2-2, the V gene TRBV10-2, with D perhaps matching TRBD2 (5 bases). The CDR3 consists of 13 residues. Germline loops: CDR1 WSHSY, CDR2 SAAADI. The germline V and J ends were trimmed by 6 bases and 4 bases, with 9 bases remaining between them. CDR3 in DNA: TGCGCCAGCAGGGACTCAGGCACCGGGGAGCTGTTTTTT. It translates to CASRDSGTGELFF.

This clonotype showed up many times. The chain employs TRBV18 and TRBJ2-2; 7 nucleotides agree with TRBD2. The CDR3 covers 15 residues. CDR1 KGHSH and CDR2 LQKENI come from the germline V gene. V shed 4 bases, J shed 6 bases, and the junction held 8 bases outside the gene matches. The CDR3 DNA is TGTGCCAGCTCACAACGGACTAGTTCCCCCGGGGAGCTGTTTTTT. Protein sequence: CASSQRTSSPGELFF.

This clonotype appeared many times. The V call is TRBV19, the J call TRBJ1-1; D is undetermined. V lost 5 bases, J lost 3 bases, and 7 bases lay in between. The CDR3 spans 12 residues. Germline V gene lookup returns CDR1 LNHDA and CDR2 SQIVND (reference sequence). CDR3 protein: CASSPSYTEAFF. CDR3 in DNA: TGTGCCAGTAGTCCCTCATACACTGAAGCTTTCTTT.

This clonotype was observed many times. The chain recombines TRBV20-1 with TRBJ1-1, with D perhaps TRBD1 (5 bases). This CDR3 is 14 amino acids long. V was clipped by 5 bases and J by 4 bases, with 17 bases between them. The germline gives CDR1 DFQATT, CDR2 SNEGSKA (reference sequence). The CDR3 here is CSAALPGWGTEAFF. The CDR3 bases are TGCAGTGCTGCACTCCCAGGGTGGGGCACTGAAGCTTTCTTT.

The gene calls are TRBV20-1 and TRBJ2-2; D unresolved. The CDR3 loop spans 13 amino acids. CDR1 and CDR2 (germline): DFQATT, SNEGSKA (reference sequence). Trimming took off 0 bases at V and 10 bases at J, with 12 bases between the two ends. CDR3 nucleotides: TGCAGTGCTAGAGATCCTGTGGGCTCGGAGCTGTTTTTT. As protein: CSARDPVGSELFF.

This clonotype has more than one count but fewer than ten. The rearrangement links TRBV3-1 to TRBJ2-7; 8 positions match TRBD1. Looked up from germline, CDR1 is LGHDT and CDR2 is YNNKEL (reference sequence). The CDR3 runs 15 residues. The V and J ends lost 5 bases and 2 bases, in that order; junction bases with no gene match: 8. CDR3: CASSFGQGGPYEQYF. The CDR3 bases are TGTGCCAGCAGCTTTGGACAGGGAGGACCCTACGAGCAGTACTTC.

This clonotype has a handful of counts. The rearrangement joins TRBV7-9 to TRBJ2-7, with TRBD1 identical over 9 bases. V lost 4 bases and J lost 1; bases outside the gene matches: 8. The CDR3 is 16 residues long. Germline values: CDR1 SEHNR, CDR2 FQNEAQ (reference sequence). This CDR3 is CASSYSPTGGSYEQYF. DNA of the CDR3: TGTGCCAGCAGCTACTCCCCGACAGGGGGATCCTACGAGCAGTACTTC. The full variable domain, in which reference TRBV7-9 and TRBJ2-7 provide the parts outside the CDR3, is DTGVSQNPRHKITKRGQNVTFRCDPISEHNRLYWYRQTLGQGPEFLTYFQNEAQLEKSRLLSDRFSAERPKGSFSTLEIQRTEQGDSAMYLCASSYSPTGGSYEQYFGPGTRLTVT.

A few counts support this clonotype. The V gene is TRBV11-3, the J gene TRBJ1-6, with D possibly TRBD1 on 5 matching bases. Germline CDR1 reads SGHNT; CDR2 reads YENEEA. The V and J ends lost 5 bases and 5 bases respectively, with 13 bases between them. This CDR3 comprises 15 residues. CDR3 residues: CASSEVAGNNSPLHF. Written as DNA, the CDR3 is TGTGCCAGCAGCGAGGTGGCAGGGAATAATTCACCCCTCCACTTT.

Ten or more counts support this clonotype. The J gene is TRBJ2-7, the V gene TRBV28, with no clear D. V lost 6 bases to trimming and J lost 3 bases, with 15 bases between them. Per the germline V gene, CDR1 is MDHEN and CDR2 is SYDVKM. The CDR3 runs 14 residues. The CDR3 is CASSTTPGLYEQYF. CDR3 nucleotides: TGTGCCAGCAGCACGACACCGGGCCTCTACGAGCAGTACTTC.

This clonotype was found many times. The genes are TRBV29-1 and TRBJ1-1; tentatively, D is TRBD1 (5 bases). V lost 4 bases and J 1 base, leaving 13 bases between the germline ends. Germline CDR1 SQVTM, CDR2 ANQGSEA. CDR3 size: 14 residues. This CDR3 is CSVVERGKNTEAFF. The CDR3 bases are TGCAGCGTTGTCGAACGGGGGAAGAACACTGAAGCTTTCTTT. The full variable domain, in which reference TRBV29-1 and TRBJ1-1 provide the parts outside the CDR3, is SAVISQKPSRDICQRGTSLTIQCQVDSQVTMMFWYRQQPGQSLTLIATANQGSEATYESGFVIDKFPISRPNLTFSTLTVSNMSPEDSSIYLCSVVERGKNTEAFFGQGTRLTVV.

The sample holds many counts of this clonotype. CDR3 amino acids: CASTPRPTEAFF. Here the CDR3 DNA reads TGTGCCAGCACCCCCCGGCCCACTGAAGCTTTCTTT. This rearrangement joins TRBV28 to TRBJ1-1; D is uncertain. CDR1 and CDR2 (germline): MDHEN, SYDVKM. There are 12 residues in the CDR3. The V and J ends lost 7 bases and 4 bases respectively, with 10 bases between them.

The chain links TRBV3-1 to TRBJ2-3, with D perhaps TRBD1 (6 bases). V was shortened by 3 bases and J by 0 bases, with 16 bases between the two germline ends. CDR3 length equals 17 residues. In germline, CDR1 is LGHDT, CDR2 YNNKEL (reference sequence). For the CDR3, the DNA is TGTGCCAGCAGCCAGCACCTGACAGGAGCTAGCACAGATACGCAGTATTTT. Amino acids: CASSQHLTGASTDTQYF.

This clonotype was observed a handful of times. This sequence joins TRBV6-1 and TRBJ1-4, with D possibly matching TRBD1 (5 bases). Looked up from germline, CDR1 is MNHNS and CDR2 is SASEGT. The CDR3 runs 16 residues. The V end lost 3 bases, the J end lost 5 bases, and 16 bases lay between the germline ends. The DNA of the CDR3 is TGTGCCAGCAGTGATTCGGAGACAGCCTTAAATGAAAAACTGTTTTTT. Its protein product is CASSDSETALNEKLFF.

This clonotype showed up many times. The chain combines TRBV27 with TRBJ2-7; tentative D call: TRBD2 (6 bases). With 0 bases removed from V and 4 bases from J, the gap between germline ends came to 16 bases. Germline V CDR1 and CDR2: MNHEY, SMNVEV (reference sequence). This CDR3 is 16 amino acids long. DNA of the CDR3: TGTGCCAGCAGTTTATCGTCGGGGGATGTAATATACGAGCAGTACTTC. Translated: CASSLSSGDVIYEQYF.